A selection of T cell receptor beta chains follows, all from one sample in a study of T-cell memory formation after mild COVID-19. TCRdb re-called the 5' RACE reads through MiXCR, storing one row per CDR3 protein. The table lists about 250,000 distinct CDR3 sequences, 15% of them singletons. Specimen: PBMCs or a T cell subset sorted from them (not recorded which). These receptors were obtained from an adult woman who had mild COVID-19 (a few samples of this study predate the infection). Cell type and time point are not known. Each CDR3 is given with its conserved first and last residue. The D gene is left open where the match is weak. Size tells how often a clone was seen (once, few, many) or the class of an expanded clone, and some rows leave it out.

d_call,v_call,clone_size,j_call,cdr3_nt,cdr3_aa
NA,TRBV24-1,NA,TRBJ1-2,TGTGCCACCAGTGATCGGGACCAAAATGGCTACACCTTC,CATSDRDQNGYTF
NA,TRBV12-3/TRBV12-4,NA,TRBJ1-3,TGTGCCAGCAGTCCCTGGCCGGGAGCTGGAAACACCATATATTTT,CASSPWPGAGNTIYF
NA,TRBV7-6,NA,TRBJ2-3,TGTGCCAGCAGCTTACGAGCGGGCCCAGATACGCAGTATTTT,CASSLRAGPDTQYF
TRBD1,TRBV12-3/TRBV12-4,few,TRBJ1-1,TGTGCCAGCAGTCCTGACAGGGGTGTAACTGAAGCTTTCTTT,CASSPDRGVTEAFF
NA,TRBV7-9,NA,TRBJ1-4,TGTGCCACGGGCAGTGGCAGTCAGAGTGAAAAACTGTTTTTT,CATGSGSQSEKLFF
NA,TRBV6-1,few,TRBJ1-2,TGTGCCAGCAGTGAAGGCGGACCTAACTATGGCTACACCTTC,CASSEGGPNYGYTF
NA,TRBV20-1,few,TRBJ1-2,TGCAGTGCAGAAAAGAACAGGGTTAACTATGGCTACACCTTC,CSAEKNRVNYGYTF
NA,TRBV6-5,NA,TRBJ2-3,TGTGCCAGCAGTTACTCGTTGGGTGCTAGCACAGATACGCAGTATTTT,CASSYSLGASTDTQYF
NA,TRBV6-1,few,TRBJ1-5,TGTGCCAGCAGTGGGGTCATTCGAGGCAATCAGCCCCAGCATTTT,CASSGVIRGNQPQHF
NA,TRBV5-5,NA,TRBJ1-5,TGTGCCAGCAGTTTATCCGGGACACGGAATCAGCCCCAGCATTTT,CASSLSGTRNQPQHF
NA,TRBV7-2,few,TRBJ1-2,TGTGCCAGCAGCCGGGACGGCTCTGCAGGAGGCTACACCTTC,CASSRDGSAGGYTF
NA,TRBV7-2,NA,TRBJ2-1,TGTGCCAGCAGCTTCGGGGAAAGGGATGAGCAGTTCTTC,CASSFGERDEQFF
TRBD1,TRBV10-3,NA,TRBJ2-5,TGTGCCACGGGGAGAGGGGGCTGGCAAGAGACCCAGTACTTC,CATGRGGWQETQYF
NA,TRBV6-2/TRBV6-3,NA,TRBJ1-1,TGTGCCAGCAGTTACGCGTACACTGAAGCTTTCTTT,CASSYAYTEAFF
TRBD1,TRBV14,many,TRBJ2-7,TGTGCCAGCAGCCCCCAGGGGGCCGGCTACGAGCAGTACTTC,CASSPQGAGYEQYF
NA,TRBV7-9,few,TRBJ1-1,TGTGCCAGCAGCTTAGGAAGGACGGCCCACACTGAAGCTTTCTTT,CASSLGRTAHTEAFF
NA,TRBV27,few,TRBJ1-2,TGTGCCAGCACCGGTTTTGGGGGACATGGCTACACCTTC,CASTGFGGHGYTF
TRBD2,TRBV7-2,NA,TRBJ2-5,TGTGCCAGCAGCGCAGCTAGCGGGGGAGAGACCCAGTACTTC,CASSAASGGETQYF
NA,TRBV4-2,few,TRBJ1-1,TGTGCCAGCAGCCAGAGATTACAGGGCGGTGGCACTGAAGCTTTCTTT,CASSQRLQGGGTEAFF
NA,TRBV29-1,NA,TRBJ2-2,TGCAGCGTTGTATCCAAATTCACCGGGGAGCTGTTTTTT,CSVVSKFTGELFF
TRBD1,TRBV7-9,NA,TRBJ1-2,TGTGCCAGCAGCTTAGGACAGGGTGTGGAGGGCTACACCTTC,CASSLGQGVEGYTF
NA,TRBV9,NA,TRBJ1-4,TGTGCCAGCAGCGTAGAAGCGACGATGGCTGAAAAACTGTTTTTT,CASSVEATMAEKLFF
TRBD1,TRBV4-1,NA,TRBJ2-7,TGCGCCAGCAGCCGCGGACAGGAGGTTACCTACGAGCAGTACTTC,CASSRGQEVTYEQYF
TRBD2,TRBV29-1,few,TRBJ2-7,TGCAGCGTCAGACTAGCGGGGCACTTTGAGCAGTACTTC,CSVRLAGHFEQYF
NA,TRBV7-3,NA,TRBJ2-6,TGTGCCAGCAGCAACCCCGGGGCCGCCAACGTCCTGACTTTC,CASSNPGAANVLTF
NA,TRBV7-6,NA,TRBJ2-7,TGTGCCAGCAGGCAACCGGGGGCGCTCGGGCAGTACTTC,CASRQPGALGQYF
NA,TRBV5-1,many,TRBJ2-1,TGCGCCAGCAGCTTGGCCTCACCCAGGGAAAATGAGCAGTTCTTC,CASSLASPRENEQFF
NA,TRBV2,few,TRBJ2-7,TGTGCCAGCAGTCAAAGGGGCGTTGGAAGGGGGAACTCCTACGAGCAGTACTTC,CASSQRGVGRGNSYEQYF